These 19 T cell receptor beta chains originate from one sample sequenced in a study of technical replicates of blood from a few donors. Repertoires were generated with immunoSEQ multiplex PCR, while TCRdb's copy carries only in-frame clones and drops some. The sample lists fewer than 95,000 clones, 94% occurring once. The sequenced sample was T cells isolated from PBMCs. The receptor set was obtained from a human donor in good health.

The chain carries TRBV27 and TRBJ1-5; 8 bases are a match to TRBD1. Germline trimming cut 5 bases from V and 2 bases from J; bases unmatched to any gene: 11. The CDR3 contains 17 residues. CDR1 is MNHEY, CDR2 SMNVEV, per germline (reference sequence). CDR3 bases: TGTGCCAGCAGTCCAACATTGGGACAGGAGGGCAATCAGCCCCAGCATTTT. It codes for CASSPTLGQEGNQPQHF.

The chain couples TRBV7-9 to TRBJ2-3; possibly TRBD1 for D (5 bases). The CDR3 spans 13 residues. Per the germline V gene, CDR1 is SEHNR and CDR2 is FQNEAQ (reference sequence). V was shortened by 3 bases and J by 6 bases, with 10 bases between the two germline ends. CDR3 sequence: CASSFLGADTQYF. The CDR3 nucleotides read TGTGCCAGCAGCTTTCTAGGGGCTGATACGCAGTATTTT. Looking up the rest from reference TRBV7-9 and TRBJ2-3 gives the full variable domain: DTGVSQNPRHKITKRGQNVTFRCDPISEHNRLYWYRQTLGQGPEFLTYFQNEAQLEKSRLLSDRFSAERPKGSFSTLEIQRTEQGDSAMYLCASSFLGADTQYFGPGTRLTVL.

The V and J genes are TRBV11-2 and TRBJ2-2, with 11 nucleotides matching TRBD2. The ends lost 1 base at V and 5 bases at J; junction bases unmatched: 9. The V gene's germline CDR1 is SGHAT and CDR2 FQNNGV. The CDR3 is 18 amino acids. The CDR3 DNA reads TGTGCCAGCAGCTTAGCGGGAACTAGCGGGAGAGCGACCGGGGAGCTGTTTTTT. This codes for CASSLAGTSGRATGELFF.

The genes are TRBV5-1 and TRBJ2-2; 9 positions agree with TRBD2. Germline CDR1 is SGHRS and CDR2 is YFSETQ. CDR3 length: 14 residues. With V trimmed by 4 bases and J by 7 bases, 5 bases remained unmatched. The CDR3 region is CASSVGLAVGELFF. CDR3 nucleotides: TGCGCCAGCAGCGTGGGACTAGCTGTCGGGGAGCTGTTTTTT.

The rearrangement uses TRBV7-6 and TRBJ2-4; D unresolved. Per germline, CDR1 SGHVS and CDR2 FNYEAQ. V was shortened by 1 base and J by 6 bases, with 10 bases between the two germline ends. The CDR3 length is 14 residues. The CDR3 sequence is CASSLGTAPNIQYF. Written as DNA, the CDR3 is TGTGCCAGCAGCTTAGGTACAGCCCCAAACATTCAGTACTTC.

The gene calls are TRBV5-1 and TRBJ2-7, with 9 bases identical to TRBD1. This CDR3 region has 15 residues. Germline-derived CDR1 and CDR2 are SGHRS and YFSETQ. V dropped 3 bases and J dropped 2; count of bases not matched to a gene: 6. The CDR3, as DNA: TGCGCCAGCAGCTACCCGGGACAGGGAACCTACGAGCAGTACTTC. Residues: CASSYPGQGTYEQYF.

The J gene is TRBJ2-7, the V gene TRBV28; 8 bases line up with TRBD2. Losses at the gene ends were 4 bases for V and 1 base for J; bases not matched to a gene: 9. Germline CDR1 and CDR2: MDHEN and SYDVKM. This CDR3 is 16 amino acids long. The CDR3 protein is CASSSTSGESSYEQYF. The CDR3 nucleotides are TGTGCCAGCAGTTCAACTAGCGGAGAGTCTTCCTACGAGCAGTACTTC. The complete variable domain, with remaining parts taken from reference TRBV28 and TRBJ2-7, reads DVKVTQSSRYLVKRTGEKVFLECVQDMDHENMFWYRQDPGLGLRLIYFSYDVKMKEKGDIPEGYSVSREKKERFSLILESASTNQTSMYLCASSSTSGESSYEQYFGPGTRLTVT.

The chain has TRBV4-1 and TRBJ2-2; no reliable D call. This CDR3 has 15 amino acids. With 1 base removed from V and 3 bases from J, the gap between germline ends came to 9 bases. From germline, CDR1 is MGHRA and CDR2 YSYEKL. CDR3 nucleotide sequence: TGCGCCAGCAGCCAAGTTCAAGCCCACACCGGGGAGCTGTTTTTT. It is translated as CASSQVQAHTGELFF.

The V gene is TRBV7-9, the J gene TRBJ2-7; TRBD2 might be the D (5 bases). The CDR3 totals 15 residues. The germline V gene encodes CDR1 SEHNR and CDR2 FQNEAQ (reference sequence). V lost 2 bases and J 2 bases, leaving 13 bases between the germline ends. CDR3 coding DNA: TGTGCCAGCAGCTTACCGGCGGGCACGGCCTACGAGCAGTACTTC. It codes for CASSLPAGTAYEQYF.

This clone has just one count. This chain links TRBV4-1 with TRBJ1-5, with 7 nucleotides matching TRBD1. CDR1 and CDR2 from the germline V gene are MGHRA and YSYEKL. The V segment lost 2 bases and the J segment 4 bases; nucleotides outside the gene matches: 5. The CDR3 consists of 15 residues. DNA of the CDR3: TGCGCCAGCAGCCAAAACAGGGGACCTAATCAGCCCCAGCATTTT. This sequence encodes CASSQNRGPNQPQHF.

The chain combines TRBV6-1 with TRBJ1-5; a possible D gene is TRBD1 (6 bases). This CDR3 is 13 amino acids long. Germline lookup yields CDR1 MNHNS and CDR2 SASEGT. Trimming removed 2 bases from V and 9 bases from J, with 11 bases in between. The chain's CDR3 is CASSENRVRPQHF. The CDR3 DNA sequence: TGTGCCAGCAGTGAAAACAGGGTCCGGCCCCAGCATTTT.

The chain's CDR3 is CAISPLHSTSATDTQYF. The CDR3 DNA reads TGTGCCATCAGTCCCCTTCATTCCACTAGCGCCACAGATACGCAGTATTTT. The genes are TRBV10-3 and TRBJ2-3; TRBD2 matches at 7 bases. The CDR3 loop spans 17 amino acids. Trimming removed 5 bases from V and 2 bases from J; junction bases left unmatched: 13. CDR1 ENHRY and CDR2 SYGVKD come from the germline V gene.

The chain is built from TRBV7-9 and TRBJ2-7; the match to TRBD2 covers 9 bases. The germline CDR1 and CDR2 sequences are SEHNR and FQNEAQ (reference sequence). The V gene end was trimmed by 5 bases and the J gene end by 0 bases; junction bases not matched to a gene: 5. This CDR3 comprises 15 residues. CDR3 loop: CASSVTSGSSYEQYF. Written as DNA, the CDR3 is TGTGCCAGCAGCGTGACTAGCGGAAGCTCCTACGAGCAGTACTTC. The entire variable domain, with the rest obtained from reference TRBV7-9 and TRBJ2-7, is as follows: DTGVSQNPRHKITKRGQNVTFRCDPISEHNRLYWYRQTLGQGPEFLTYFQNEAQLEKSRLLSDRFSAERPKGSFSTLEIQRTEQGDSAMYLCASSVTSGSSYEQYFGPGTRLTVT.

Comments on this clone: The junction departs from germline at one end; a sequencing error may be responsible. The CDR3 sequence: CSADRRGQGNF. CDR3 coding DNA: TGCAGTGCTGACCGAAGGGGACAGGGGAATTTT. The rearrangement joins TRBV20-1 to TRBJ1-4, with 10 bases fitting TRBD1. The CDR3 has 11 residues. Germline values: CDR1 DFQATT, CDR2 SNEGSKA (reference sequence).

This chain uses TRBV18 with TRBJ2-2; 7 positions match TRBD1. Germline V gene lookup returns CDR1 KGHSH and CDR2 LQKENI. The CDR3 has 17 residues. V lost 4 bases and J lost 0; bases outside the gene matches: 8. The CDR3 here is CASSHSGTATNTGELFF. The CDR3 nucleotides read TGTGCCAGCTCACATTCCGGGACAGCAACGAACACCGGGGAGCTGTTTTTT. Looking up the rest from reference TRBV18 and TRBJ2-2 gives the full variable domain: NAGVMQNPRHLVRRRGQEARLRCSPMKGHSHVYWYRQLPEEGLKFMVYLQKENIIDESGMPKERFSAEFPKEGPSILRIQQVVRGDSAAYFCASSHSGTATNTGELFFGEGSRLTVL.

The V gene is TRBV7-9, the J gene TRBJ1-1; TRBD1 is a possible D gene (5 bases). V was shortened by 5 bases and J by 7 bases, with 11 bases between the two germline ends. The CDR3 has 12 residues. In germline, CDR1 is SEHNR, CDR2 FQNEAQ (reference sequence). The CDR3 loop is CASSQSTGEAFF. DNA of the CDR3: TGTGCCAGCAGCCAATCAACAGGTGAAGCTTTCTTT.

V gene TRBV4-1 combines with J gene TRBJ2-7; TRBD1 matches at 7 bases. Trimming removed 2 bases from V and 1 base from J; junction bases left unmatched: 5. Germline-derived CDR1 and CDR2 are MGHRA and YSYEKL. The CDR3 length is 15 residues. The CDR3 sequence is CASSQLKTGSYEQYF. The CDR3 region has the DNA TGCGCCAGCAGCCAACTAAAGACAGGGTCCTACGAGCAGTACTTC.

The chain employs TRBV21-1 and TRBJ1-5; the D call TRBD1 from the table was never checked on the DNA. TRBV21-1 is a pseudogene segment. The CDR3 loop spans 22 amino acids. CDR3 amino acids: CASSPPRGGEWTGGANNQPQHF. The CDR3 DNA reads TGTGCCAGCAGCCCTCCACGGGGGGGGGAATGGACAGGGGGCGCGAACAATCAGCCCCAGCATTTT.

This clone was recorded only once. The chain joins TRBV29-1 to TRBJ2-2; 15 bases are a match to TRBD2. The CDR3 has 16 amino acids. CDR1 and CDR2 (germline): SQVTM, ANQGSEA. V was pared by 4 bases and J by 2 bases, with 2 bases of the junction left unmatched. CDR3 amino acids: CSVGTSGRENTGELFF. The CDR3 coding sequence is TGCAGCGTTGGGACTAGCGGGAGGGAAAACACCGGGGAGCTGTTTTTT.